This TCR beta chain was identified during a study of blood T cell repertoires in COVID-19. Study information: COVID-19 samples collected from the United States, Italy and Spain covered acute and convalescent phases.

Per the original data handling: Reference gene primers were amplified, and this amplification served to estimate nucleated cell counts. The table came from immunoSEQ multiplex PCR; TCRdb's copy has only in-frame clones and leaves some out. V and J calls and clone size are those listed in that table; D and trimming were worked out from the DNA. The sample has about 360,000 clones, approximately 77% seen once. This clone was counted once. The source of this sequence is a human donor with acute or convalescent COVID-19. The donor label of this sample is uncertain. The sample comprised peripheral blood.

The CDR3 DNA reads as TGTGCCAGCAGCCAAGAATTGGCAGTACCTTATGGCTACACCTTC. Protein: CASSQELAVPYGYTF. The chain employs TRBV4-2 and TRBJ1-2; D unclear. Germline values: CDR1 LGHNA, CDR2 YNFKEQ. The CDR3 has 15 amino acids. V dropped 0 bases and J dropped 5 bases, with 13 bases sitting between them.